A selection of T cell receptor beta chains follows, all from one sample in a study of T cells expressing NK-cell markers. From the 5' RACE reads, TCRdb lists one entry per CDR3 protein and no DNA. In all, the sample yields about 150,000 distinct CDR3 sequences. Sequencing input: blood T cells: a sorted CD56 or NKG2C T cell subset, CD4+ or CD8+ T cells, or bulk PBMC T cells (not recorded which). The source of these receptors is a man between 18 and 69 years old in good health. CDR3s include the opening cysteine and the closing phenylalanine or tryptophan.

j_call | v_call | cdr3_aa
TRBJ2-2 | TRBV7-6 | CASSTRLAGDQGTGELFF
TRBJ2-7 | TRBV20-1 | CSASGRPKGTYEQYF
TRBJ1-1 | TRBV3-1 | CASSQDLLGQGAQEAFF
TRBJ1-1 | TRBV2 | CASSERGRGQAFF
TRBJ1-5 | TRBV13 | CASSSGRYNQPQHF
TRBJ2-4 | TRBV20-1 | CSARGQAAKNIQYF
TRBJ2-2 | TRBV7-8 | CASSLYNTGGVGELFF
TRBJ2-7 | TRBV20-1 | CSARDATRDPGPYEQYF
TRBJ2-7 | TRBV12-3/TRBV12-4 | CASSFDNYEQYF
TRBJ2-7 | TRBV19 | CASSPVPGLAYEQYF
TRBJ2-3 | TRBV7-7 | CASSLNGTPDTQYF
TRBJ2-1 | TRBV27 | CASSLFGDSSYNEQFF
TRBJ1-6 | TRBV9 | CASSFDGSNSPLHF
TRBJ2-3 | TRBV27 | CASSRGLAILSRTDTQYF
TRBJ2-7 | TRBV3-1 | CASSQGGALGEQYF
TRBJ2-7 | TRBV15 | CATSRDSGANEQYF
TRBJ2-1 | TRBV7-9 | CASSSTGGGDEQFF
TRBJ2-1 | TRBV20-1 | CSARFDTVEQFF
TRBJ2-1 | TRBV5-6 | CASSIGLRQFF
TRBJ2-1 | TRBV6-1 | CASRLSGAIAYNEQFF
TRBJ2-3 | TRBV20-1 | CSAFGTSGGSTDTQYF
TRBJ2-3 | TRBV15 | CATTDRGGDTQYF
TRBJ2-7 | TRBV7-6 | CASSPREGSYEQYF
TRBJ1-1 | TRBV30 | CAWSTGTEAFF
TRBJ2-5 | TRBV5-5 | CASSLGVRTALETQYF
TRBJ2-5 | TRBV11-3 | CASSLSSGGSETQYF
TRBJ2-5 | TRBV20-1 | CSARHGTPEETQYF
TRBJ2-5 | TRBV7-8 | CASSSGSKRETQYF
TRBJ1-2 | TRBV7-9 | CASSPPLVQGYGYTF
TRBJ2-1 | TRBV28 | CASSFGLIGQFF
TRBJ1-4 | TRBV14 | CASRGGEKLFF
TRBJ2-3 | TRBV27 | CASRYGLAGATDTQYF
TRBJ2-3 | TRBV13 | CASSGPTSGGSPAKDTQYF
TRBJ1-4 | TRBV7-9 | CASSLVRPGEKLFF
TRBJ2-3 | TRBV28 | CASSLGPPSDPQYF